The clone carrying this T cell receptor (beta chain) appeared a single time. Germline CDR1 reads MDHEN; CDR2 reads SYDVKM. The V end lost 2 bases, the J end lost 3 bases, and 11 bases lay between the germline ends. This CDR3 region has 14 residues. These data originate in a study of cytotoxic CD8 clonotypes in ibrutinib-treated CLL. Clones were read by immunoSEQ multiplex PCR, and TCRdb kept only the in-frame ones, dropping some. Of about 140,000 clones listed, roughly 90% are singletons. Sequences were derived from PBMCs, sampled after 12 months of ibrutinib treatment. The TCR sequence derives from a human donor with chronic lymphocytic leukemia. This chain joins TRBV28 and TRBJ2-7; no clear D. The CDR3 is CASSLAENHYEQYF. The CDR3 DNA sequence: TGTGCCAGCAGTTTAGCGGAGAACCACTACGAGCAGTACTTC.